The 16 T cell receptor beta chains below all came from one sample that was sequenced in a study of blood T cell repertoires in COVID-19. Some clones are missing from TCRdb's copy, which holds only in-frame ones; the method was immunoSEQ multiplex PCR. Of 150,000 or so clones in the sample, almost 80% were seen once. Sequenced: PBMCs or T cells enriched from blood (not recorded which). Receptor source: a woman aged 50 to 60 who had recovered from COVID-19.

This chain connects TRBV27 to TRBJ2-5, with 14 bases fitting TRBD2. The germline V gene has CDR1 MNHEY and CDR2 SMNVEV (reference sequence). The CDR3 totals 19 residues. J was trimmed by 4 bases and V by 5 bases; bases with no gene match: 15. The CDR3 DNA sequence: TGTGCCAGCAGTCAAAAAACCGGGACTAGCGGGAGTGATCGAGAGACCCAGTACTTC. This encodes CASSQKTGTSGSDRETQYF.

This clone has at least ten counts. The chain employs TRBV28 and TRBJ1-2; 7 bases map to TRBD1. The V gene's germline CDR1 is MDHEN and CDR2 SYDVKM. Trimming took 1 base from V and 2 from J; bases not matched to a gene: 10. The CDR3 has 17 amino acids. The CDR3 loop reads CASSLSPYRGGNYGYTF. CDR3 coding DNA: TGTGCCAGCAGTTTATCCCCGTACAGGGGAGGAAACTATGGCTACACCTTC.

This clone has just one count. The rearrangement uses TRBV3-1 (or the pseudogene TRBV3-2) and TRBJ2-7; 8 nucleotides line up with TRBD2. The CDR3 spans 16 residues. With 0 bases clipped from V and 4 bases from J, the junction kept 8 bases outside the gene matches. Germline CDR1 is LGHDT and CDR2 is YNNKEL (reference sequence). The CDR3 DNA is TGTGCCAGCAGCCAAGATTCCCGGGGGGGCCGATACGAGCAGTACTTC. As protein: CASSQDSRGGRYEQYF.

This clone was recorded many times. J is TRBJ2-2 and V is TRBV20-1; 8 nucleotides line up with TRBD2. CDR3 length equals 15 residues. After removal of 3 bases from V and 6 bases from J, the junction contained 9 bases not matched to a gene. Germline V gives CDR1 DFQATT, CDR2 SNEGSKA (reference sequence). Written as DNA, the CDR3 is TGCAGTGCTAGTCGTGCCGGGAGGGACGCCGGGGAGCTGTTTTTT. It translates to CSASRAGRDAGELFF.

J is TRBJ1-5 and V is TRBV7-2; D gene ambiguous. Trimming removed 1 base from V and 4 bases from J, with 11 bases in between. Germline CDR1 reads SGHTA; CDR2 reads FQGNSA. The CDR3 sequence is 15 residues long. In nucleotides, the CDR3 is TGTGCCAGCAGCTTAGGTTTGCCCGAGAATCAGCCCCAGCATTTT. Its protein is CASSLGLPENQPQHF.

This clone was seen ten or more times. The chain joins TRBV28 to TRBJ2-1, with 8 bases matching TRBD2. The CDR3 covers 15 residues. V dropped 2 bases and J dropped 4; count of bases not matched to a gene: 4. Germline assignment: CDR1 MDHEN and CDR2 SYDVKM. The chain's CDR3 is CASSLPGGLYNEQFF. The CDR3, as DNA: TGTGCCAGCAGTTTACCGGGAGGGCTATACAATGAGCAGTTCTTC.

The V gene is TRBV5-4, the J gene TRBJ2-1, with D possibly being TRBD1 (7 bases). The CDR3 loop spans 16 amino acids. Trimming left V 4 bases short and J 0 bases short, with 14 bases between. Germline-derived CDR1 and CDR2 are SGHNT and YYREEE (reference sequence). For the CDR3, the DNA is TGTGCCAGCAGCCCCCCGGAGGGGGCCTCCTACAATGAGCAGTTCTTC. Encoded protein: CASSPPEGASYNEQFF.

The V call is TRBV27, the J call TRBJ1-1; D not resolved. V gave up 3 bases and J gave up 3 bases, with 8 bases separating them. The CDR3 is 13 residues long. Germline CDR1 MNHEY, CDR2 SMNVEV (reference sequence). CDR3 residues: CASSFLEDTEAFF. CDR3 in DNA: TGTGCCAGCAGTTTTCTAGAGGACACTGAAGCTTTCTTT.

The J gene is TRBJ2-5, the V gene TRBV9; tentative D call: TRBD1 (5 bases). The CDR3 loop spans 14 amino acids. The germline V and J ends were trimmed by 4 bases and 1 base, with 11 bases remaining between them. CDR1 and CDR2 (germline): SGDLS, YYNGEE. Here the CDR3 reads CASSSSQGQETQYF. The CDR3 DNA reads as TGTGCCAGCAGCTCCAGCCAGGGCCAAGAGACCCAGTACTTC.

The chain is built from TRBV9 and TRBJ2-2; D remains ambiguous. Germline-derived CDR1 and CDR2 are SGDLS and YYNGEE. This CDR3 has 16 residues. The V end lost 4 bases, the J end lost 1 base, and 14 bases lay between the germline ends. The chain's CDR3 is CASSPQDRMNTGELFF. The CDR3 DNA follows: TGTGCCAGCAGCCCCCAGGATAGGATGAACACCGGGGAGCTGTTTTTT.

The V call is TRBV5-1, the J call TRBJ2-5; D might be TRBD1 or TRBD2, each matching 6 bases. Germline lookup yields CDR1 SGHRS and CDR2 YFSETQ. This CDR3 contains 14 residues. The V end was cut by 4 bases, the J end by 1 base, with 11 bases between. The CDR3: CASSLGGSQETQYF. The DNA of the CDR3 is TGCGCCAGCAGCCTGGGGGGCAGCCAAGAGACCCAGTACTTC.

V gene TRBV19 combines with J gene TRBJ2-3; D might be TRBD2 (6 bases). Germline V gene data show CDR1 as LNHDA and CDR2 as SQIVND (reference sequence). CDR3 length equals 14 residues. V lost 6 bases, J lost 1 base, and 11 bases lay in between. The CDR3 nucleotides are TGTGCCAGTAGACGACTAGTTGGCACAGATACGCAGTATTTT. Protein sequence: CASRRLVGTDTQYF.

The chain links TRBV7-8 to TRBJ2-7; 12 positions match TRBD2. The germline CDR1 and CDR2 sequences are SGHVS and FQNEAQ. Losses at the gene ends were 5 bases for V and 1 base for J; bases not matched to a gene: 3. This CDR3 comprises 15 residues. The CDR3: CASSATSGGSYEQYF. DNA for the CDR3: TGTGCCAGCAGCGCGACTAGCGGGGGTTCCTACGAGCAGTACTTC.

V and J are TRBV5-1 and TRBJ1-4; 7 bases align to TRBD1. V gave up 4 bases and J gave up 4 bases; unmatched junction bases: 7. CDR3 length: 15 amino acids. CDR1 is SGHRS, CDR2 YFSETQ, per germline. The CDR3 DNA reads TGCGCCAGCAGCGAGGACAGGCCGAGTAATGAAAAACTGTTTTTT. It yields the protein CASSEDRPSNEKLFF.

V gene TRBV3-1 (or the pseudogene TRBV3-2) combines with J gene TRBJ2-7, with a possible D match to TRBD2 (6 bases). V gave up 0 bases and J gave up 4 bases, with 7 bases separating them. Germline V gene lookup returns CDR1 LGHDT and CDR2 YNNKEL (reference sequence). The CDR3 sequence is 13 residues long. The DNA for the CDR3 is TGTGCCAGCAGCCAAGATAGCGGATACGAGCAGTACTTC. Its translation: CASSQDSGYEQYF.

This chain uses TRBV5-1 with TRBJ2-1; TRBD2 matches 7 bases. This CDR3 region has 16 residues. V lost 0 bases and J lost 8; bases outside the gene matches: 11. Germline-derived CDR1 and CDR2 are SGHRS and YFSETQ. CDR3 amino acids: CASSLGGTGRWDEQFF. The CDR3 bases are TGCGCCAGCAGCTTGGGAGGGACCGGGAGGTGGGATGAGCAGTTCTTC.